These 20 T cell receptor beta chains came from one sample sequenced in a study of blood T cell repertoires in COVID-19. The repertoire was sequenced with immunoSEQ multiplex PCR; TCRdb's copy has only in-frame clones and lacks some. This table holds under 350,000 clones, about nine tenths found once. What was sequenced was peripheral blood. These receptors were collected from a woman aged 25-40 years with COVID-19, enrolled during active disease.

This sequence joins TRBV9 and TRBJ2-3; 7 bases line up with TRBD2. This CDR3 spans 15 amino acids. V lost 3 bases to trimming and J lost 3 bases; unmatched junction nucleotides: 7. Germline CDR1 reads SGDLS; CDR2 reads YYNGEE. The CDR3 DNA reads as TGTGCCAGCAGCGCCCCGGGAGGAAGGACAGATACGCAGTATTTT. This sequence encodes CASSAPGGRTDTQYF.

This clone was counted only a few times. This CDR3 is also generated by other DNA sequences in the sample. The V and J genes are TRBV29-1 and TRBJ1-5; 8 positions agree with TRBD1. The CDR3 is made up of 14 amino acids. Germline CDR1 SQVTM, CDR2 ANQGSEA. Trimming removed 6 bases from V and 5 bases from J; junction bases left unmatched: 9. This CDR3 reads CSVGQGGWDQPQHF. The CDR3 DNA reads as TGCAGCGTCGGACAGGGCGGATGGGATCAGCCCCAGCATTTT. The variable domain in full, with the rest retrieved from reference TRBV29-1 and TRBJ1-5, is SAVISQKPSRDICQRGTSLTIQCQVDSQVTMMFWYRQQPGQSLTLIATANQGSEATYESGFVIDKFPISRPNLTFSTLTVSNMSPEDSSIYLCSVGQGGWDQPQHFGDGTRLSIL.

J is TRBJ1-1 and V is TRBV11-1; possibly TRBD1 for D (6 bases). Trimming removed 1 base from V and 1 base from J, with 10 bases in between. The length of the CDR3 is 15 residues. Germline-derived CDR1 and CDR2 are SGHAT and FQDESV (reference sequence). The CDR3 sequence: CASSLGTGRNTEAFF. The CDR3 bases are TGTGCCAGCAGCTTAGGCACAGGGAGGAACACTGAAGCTTTCTTT.

The J gene is TRBJ1-6, the V gene TRBV2; 10 bases align to TRBD1. The CDR3 contains 15 residues. Germline CDR1 and CDR2: SNHLY and FYNNEI. After removal of 5 bases from V and 8 bases from J, the junction contained 6 bases not matched to a gene. Here the CDR3 reads CASSRTGGGYSPLHF. The CDR3 nucleotides are TGTGCCAGCAGTAGGACAGGGGGAGGATATTCACCCCTCCACTTT.

As to this clone: Other DNA variants within this sample encode the same CDR3. The chain recombines TRBV5-1 with TRBJ2-6; D gene unclear. V gave up 0 bases and J gave up 0 bases, with 4 bases separating them. CDR1 and CDR2 (germline): SGHRS, YFSETQ. CDR3 length: 15 residues. The CDR3 here is CASSLDSSGANVLTF. CDR3 DNA: TGCGCCAGCAGCTTGGACAGCTCTGGGGCCAACGTCCTGACTTTC.

The chain joins TRBV6-2 or TRBV6-3 to TRBJ2-5, with D possibly matching TRBD2 (5 bases). Trimming removed 2 bases at V and 7 bases at J, with 8 bases between. Germline V gene data show CDR1 as MNHEY and CDR2 as SVGEGT. The CDR3 spans 12 residues. CDR3 residues: CASSYPGGTQYF. DNA of the CDR3: TGTGCCAGCAGTTACCCAGGAGGGACCCAGTACTTC.

The chain recombines TRBV10-3 with TRBJ2-7, with 10 bases identical to TRBD2. The germline gives CDR1 ENHRY, CDR2 SYGVKD. This CDR3 is 14 amino acids long. After removal of 6 bases from V and 2 bases from J, the junction contained 4 bases not matched to a gene. CDR3 amino acids: CAIRGLAETYEQYF. As DNA, the CDR3 is TGTGCCATCAGAGGACTAGCGGAGACCTACGAGCAGTACTTC.

The chain has TRBV6-5 and TRBJ1-2; 8 positions agree with TRBD1. The germline gives CDR1 MNHEY, CDR2 SVGAGI. With V trimmed by 4 bases and J by 5 bases, 6 bases remained unmatched. This CDR3 contains 14 residues. The CDR3 nucleotides read TGTGCCAGCAGTTCGGCAGGGGGCTGGTATGGCTACACCTTC. Its protein is CASSSAGGWYGYTF.

V and J are TRBV6-2 or TRBV6-3 and TRBJ2-7, with 11 positions matching TRBD2. CDR1 and CDR2 from the germline V gene are MNHEY and SVGEGT. V was pared by 5 bases and J by 5 bases, with 5 bases of the junction left unmatched. The CDR3 sequence is 14 residues long. CDR3 DNA sequence: TGTGCCAGCAGTCTACTAGCGGGAGACAACGAGCAGTACTTC. Translated, it gives CASSLLAGDNEQYF.

This clone was found once. The chain combines TRBV10-2 with TRBJ1-4, with 8 nucleotides matching TRBD1. This CDR3 is built from 16 residues. Germline V lookup: CDR1 WSHSY, CDR2 SAAADI. V lost 3 bases, J lost 3 bases, and 6 bases stayed unmatched. As DNA, the CDR3 is TGCGCCAGCAGTGACCCGGACAGGGCCTCTAATGAAAAACTGTTTTTT. This sequence encodes CASSDPDRASNEKLFF.

This clone was seen a single time. This sequence joins TRBV10-2 and TRBJ1-5; D may be TRBD1 (6 bases). V was shortened by 2 bases and J by 6 bases, with 14 bases between the two germline ends. Per the germline V gene, CDR1 is WSHSY and CDR2 is SAAADI. This CDR3 region has 15 residues. CDR3 protein: CASSETPGATQPQHF. The CDR3 DNA follows: TGCGCCAGCAGTGAGACGCCAGGGGCAACTCAGCCCCAGCATTTT.

CDR3 protein: CASSQDLAGGTDTQYF. The CDR3 DNA reads TGTGCCAGCAGCCAAGATCTAGCGGGAGGCACAGATACGCAGTATTTT. The chain uses TRBV4-2 and TRBJ2-3; TRBD2 matches 10 bases. J lost 1 base, V lost 0 bases, and 1 base had no gene match. The CDR3 consists of 16 residues. Per germline, CDR1 LGHNA and CDR2 YNFKEQ.

This clone came up once. Other DNA sequences in the sample encode the same CDR3. The chain carries TRBV18 and TRBJ2-7; 7 nucleotides agree with TRBD1. The junction had 2 bases not matched to a gene; V was cut back by 3 bases and J by 0 bases. The CDR3 runs 14 residues. Germline lookup yields CDR1 KGHSH and CDR2 LQKENI. As DNA, the CDR3 is TGTGCCAGCTCACCCGGGACAGACTCCTACGAGCAGTACTTC. Translation gives CASSPGTDSYEQYF.

The J gene is TRBJ1-2, the V gene TRBV6-5, with 7 bases that match TRBD1. Germline V gives CDR1 MNHEY, CDR2 SVGAGI. The CDR3 covers 11 residues. J was trimmed by 8 bases and V by 8 bases; bases with no gene match: 5. CDR3 in amino acids: CASGQGVGYTF. The CDR3 DNA reads as TGTGCCAGCGGCCAGGGGGTAGGCTACACCTTC.

In the case of this clone: Other DNA sequences within the sample encode an identical CDR3. V and J are TRBV28 and TRBJ1-5; D is undetermined. The CDR3 totals 14 residues. Germline V CDR1 and CDR2: MDHEN, SYDVKM. V was shortened by 2 bases and J by 4 bases, with 9 bases between the two germline ends. The CDR3 bases are TGTGCCAGCAGTTTAGAGGGTCGTAATCAGCCCCAGCATTTT. It is translated as CASSLEGRNQPQHF. The complete variable domain, with remaining parts taken from reference TRBV28 and TRBJ1-5, reads DVKVTQSSRYLVKRTGEKVFLECVQDMDHENMFWYRQDPGLGLRLIYFSYDVKMKEKGDIPEGYSVSREKKERFSLILESASTNQTSMYLCASSLEGRNQPQHFGDGTRLSIL.

The V call is TRBV16, the J call TRBJ2-1; 7 bases map to TRBD2. Germline V gene data show CDR1 as KGHSY and CDR2 as FQNENV. The junction had 4 bases not matched to a gene; V was cut back by 0 bases and J by 8 bases. This CDR3 has 14 residues. The CDR3 protein is CASSQSSLADEQFF. In DNA form, the CDR3 reads TGTGCCAGCAGCCAATCGTCTCTAGCGGATGAGCAGTTCTTC.

The genes are TRBV4-2 and TRBJ1-1, with D hard to call. The CDR3 covers 14 residues. Germline V gene data show CDR1 as LGHNA and CDR2 as YNFKEQ. V lost 0 bases and J lost 2, with 7 bases in between. This chain's CDR3 is CASSQDSRNTEAFF. DNA of the CDR3: TGTGCCAGCAGCCAAGACTCCAGAAACACTGAAGCTTTCTTT.

The rearrangement uses TRBV5-5 and TRBJ1-2; 8 bases align to TRBD1. This CDR3 has 16 amino acids. V shed 7 bases, J shed 4 bases, and the junction held 15 bases outside the gene matches. CDR1 SGHKS and CDR2 YYEKEE come from the germline V gene (reference sequence). The CDR3 region has the DNA TGTGCCAGCTCCCCTGTGGGACAGGCATTGAGCTATGGCTACACCTTC. It codes for CASSPVGQALSYGYTF.

The V and J genes are TRBV19 and TRBJ2-7, with D perhaps matching TRBD1 (5 bases). With 3 bases removed from V and 3 bases from J, the gap between germline ends came to 9 bases. The CDR3 runs 13 residues. The germline gives CDR1 LNHDA, CDR2 SQIVND (reference sequence). The DNA of the CDR3 is TGTGCCAGTAGTATTAGGGGTCGCTACGAGCAGTACTTC. Its translation: CASSIRGRYEQYF.

The chain recombines TRBV18 with TRBJ2-7; maybe TRBD1 (6 bases). CDR1 is KGHSH, CDR2 LQKENI, per germline. V lost 6 bases and J lost 5, with 17 bases in between. The CDR3 length is 14 residues. In nucleotides, the CDR3 is TGTGCCAGCTCGTTACAGGGAAGGGGCAACGAGCAGTACTTC. Translating it yields CASSLQGRGNEQYF.